The entry below gives a single T cell receptor beta chain sequence along with its context. Generated by immunoSEQ multiplex PCR, the TCRdb table keeps only in-frame clones and is missing some. The data contain about 250,000 clones, roughly 85% of them singletons. This sample stems from a study of blood T cell repertoires in COVID-19. The sequenced sample was peripheral blood. The receptor was isolated from a man between 18 and 35 years old with active or convalescent COVID-19.

The DNA for the CDR3 is TGCGCCAGCAGCCTCGACGGGGGAAAAACCTTATATAATTCACCCCTCCACTTT. It codes for CASSLDGGKTLYNSPLHF. The chain joins TRBV5-1 to TRBJ1-6; D is perhaps TRBD1 (5 bases). In germline, CDR1 is SGHRS, CDR2 YFSETQ. The CDR3 runs 18 residues. Trimming stripped 4 bases from V and 4 bases from J, with 21 bases between.